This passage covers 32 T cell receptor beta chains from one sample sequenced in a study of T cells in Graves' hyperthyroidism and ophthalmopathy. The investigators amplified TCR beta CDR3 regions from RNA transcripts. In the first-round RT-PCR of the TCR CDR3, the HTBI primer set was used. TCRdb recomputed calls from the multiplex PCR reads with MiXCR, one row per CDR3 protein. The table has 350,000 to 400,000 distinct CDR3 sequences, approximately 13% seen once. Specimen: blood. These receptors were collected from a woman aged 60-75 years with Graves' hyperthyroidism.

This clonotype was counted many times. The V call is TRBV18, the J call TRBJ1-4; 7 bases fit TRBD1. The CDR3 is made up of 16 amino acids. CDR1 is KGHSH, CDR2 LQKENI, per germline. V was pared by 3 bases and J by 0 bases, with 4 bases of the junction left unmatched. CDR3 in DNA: TGTGCCAGCTCACCCTTCGACAGGGCAACTAATGAAAAACTGTTTTTT. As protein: CASSPFDRATNEKLFF.

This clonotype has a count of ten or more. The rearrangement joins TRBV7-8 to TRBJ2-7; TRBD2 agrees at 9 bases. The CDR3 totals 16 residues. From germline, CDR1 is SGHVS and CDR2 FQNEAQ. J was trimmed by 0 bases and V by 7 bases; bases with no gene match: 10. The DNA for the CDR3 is TGTGCCAGCACCCCCGGTAGCGGGGGCTACTCCTACGAGCAGTACTTC. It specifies CASTPGSGGYSYEQYF.

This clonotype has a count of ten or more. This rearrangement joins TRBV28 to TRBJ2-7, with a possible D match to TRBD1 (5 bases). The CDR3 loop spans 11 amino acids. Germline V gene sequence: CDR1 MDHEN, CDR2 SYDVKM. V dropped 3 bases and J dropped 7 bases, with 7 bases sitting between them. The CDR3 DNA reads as TGTGCCAGCAGTTTGAACAGGGAGCAGTACTTC. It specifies CASSLNREQYF. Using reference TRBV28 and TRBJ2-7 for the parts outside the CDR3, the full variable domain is DVKVTQSSRYLVKRTGEKVFLECVQDMDHENMFWYRQDPGLGLRLIYFSYDVKMKEKGDIPEGYSVSREKKERFSLILESASTNQTSMYLCASSLNREQYFGPGTRLTVT.

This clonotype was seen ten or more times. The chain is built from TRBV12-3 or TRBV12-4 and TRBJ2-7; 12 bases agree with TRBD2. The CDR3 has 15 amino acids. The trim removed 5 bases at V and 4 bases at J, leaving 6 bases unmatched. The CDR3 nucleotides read TGTGCCAGCAGTAACCGACTAGCGGGAGTATACGAGCAGTACTTC. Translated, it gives CASSNRLAGVYEQYF.

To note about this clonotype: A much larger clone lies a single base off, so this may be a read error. CDR3 nucleotide sequence: TGCGCCAGCAGCCCTGATCCATACAATGAGCAGTACTTC. This sequence encodes CASSPDPYNEQYF. The chain carries TRBV5-1 and TRBJ2-7, with D hard to call. Looked up from germline, CDR1 is SGHRS and CDR2 is YFSETQ. The CDR3 contains 13 residues. V was cut by 4 bases and J by 7 bases, with 15 bases left in between. The entire variable domain, with the rest obtained from reference TRBV5-1 and TRBJ2-7, is as follows: KAGVTQTPRYLIKTRGQQVTLSCSPISGHRSVSWYQQTPGQGLQFLFEYFSETQRNKGNFPGRFSGRQFSNSRSEMNVSTLELGDSALYLCASSPDPYNEQYFGPGTRLTVT.

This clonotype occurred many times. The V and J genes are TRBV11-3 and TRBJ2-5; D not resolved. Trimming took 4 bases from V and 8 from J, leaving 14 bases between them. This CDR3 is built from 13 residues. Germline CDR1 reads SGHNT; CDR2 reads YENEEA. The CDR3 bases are TGTGCCAGCAGCTCTTCGGCAAGCGCCACCCAGTACTTC. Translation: CASSSSASATQYF.

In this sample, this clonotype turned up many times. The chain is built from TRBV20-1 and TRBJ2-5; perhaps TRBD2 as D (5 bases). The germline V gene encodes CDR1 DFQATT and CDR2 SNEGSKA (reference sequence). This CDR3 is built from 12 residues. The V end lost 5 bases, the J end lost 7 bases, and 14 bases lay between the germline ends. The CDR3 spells CSAQREYGTQYF. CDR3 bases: TGCAGTGCTCAAAGGGAGTATGGGACCCAGTACTTC.

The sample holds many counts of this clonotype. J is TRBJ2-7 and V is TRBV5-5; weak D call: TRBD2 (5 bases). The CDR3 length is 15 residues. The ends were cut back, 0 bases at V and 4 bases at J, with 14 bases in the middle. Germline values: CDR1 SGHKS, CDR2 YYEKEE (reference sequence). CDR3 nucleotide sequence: TGTGCCAGCAGCTTGGGCAGCGGAGCTCAATACGAGCAGTACTTC. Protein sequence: CASSLGSGAQYEQYF. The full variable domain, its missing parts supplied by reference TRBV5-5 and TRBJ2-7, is DAGVTQSPTHLIKTRGQQVTLRCSPISGHKSVSWYQQVLGQGPQFIFQYYEKEERGRGNFPDRFSARQFPNYSSELNVNALLLGDSALYLCASSLGSGAQYEQYFGPGTRLTVT.

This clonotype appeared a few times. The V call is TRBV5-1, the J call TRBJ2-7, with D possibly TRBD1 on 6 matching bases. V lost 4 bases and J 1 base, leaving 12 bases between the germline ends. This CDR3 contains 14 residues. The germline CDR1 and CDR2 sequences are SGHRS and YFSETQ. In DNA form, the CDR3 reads TGCGCCAGCAGCCCCGGACAGAGGTCCTACGAGCAGTACTTC. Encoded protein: CASSPGQRSYEQYF.

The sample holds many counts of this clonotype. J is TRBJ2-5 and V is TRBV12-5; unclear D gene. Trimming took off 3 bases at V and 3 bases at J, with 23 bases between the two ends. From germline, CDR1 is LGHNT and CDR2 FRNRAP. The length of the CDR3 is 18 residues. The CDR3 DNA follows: TGTGCTAGTGGTTTTTTTCTATTCGGTGGCCCCGCGAAAGAGACCCAGTACTTC. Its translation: CASGFFLFGGPAKETQYF.

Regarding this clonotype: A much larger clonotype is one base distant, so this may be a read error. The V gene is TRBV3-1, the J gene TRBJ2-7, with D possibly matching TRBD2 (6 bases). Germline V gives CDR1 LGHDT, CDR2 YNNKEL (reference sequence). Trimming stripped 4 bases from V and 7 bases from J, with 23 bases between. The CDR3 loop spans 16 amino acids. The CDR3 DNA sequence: TGTGCCAGCAGCCCGCGTCCAGCAGGGAGGCGTCAAGAGCAGTACTTC. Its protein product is CASSPRPAGRRQEQYF.

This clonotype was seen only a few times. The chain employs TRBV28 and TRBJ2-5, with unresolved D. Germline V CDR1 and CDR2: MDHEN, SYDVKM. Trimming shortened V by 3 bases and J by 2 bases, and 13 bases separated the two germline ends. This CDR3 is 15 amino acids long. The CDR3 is CASSFFGSVQETQYF. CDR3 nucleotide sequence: TGTGCCAGCAGTTTTTTTGGGTCCGTACAAGAGACCCAGTACTTC.

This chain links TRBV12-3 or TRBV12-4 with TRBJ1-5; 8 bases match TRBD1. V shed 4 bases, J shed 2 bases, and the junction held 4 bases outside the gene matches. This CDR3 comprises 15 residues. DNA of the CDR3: TGTGCCAGCAGTTACCAGGGGGCTGGCAATCAGCCCCAGCATTTT. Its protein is CASSYQGAGNQPQHF.

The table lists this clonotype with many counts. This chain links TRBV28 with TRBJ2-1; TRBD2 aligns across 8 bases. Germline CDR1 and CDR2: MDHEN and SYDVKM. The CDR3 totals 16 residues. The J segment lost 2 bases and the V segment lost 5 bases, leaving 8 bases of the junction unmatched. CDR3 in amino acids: CASSTHGGLAYNEQFF. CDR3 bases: TGTGCCAGCAGTACCCACGGGGGACTAGCCTACAATGAGCAGTTCTTC.

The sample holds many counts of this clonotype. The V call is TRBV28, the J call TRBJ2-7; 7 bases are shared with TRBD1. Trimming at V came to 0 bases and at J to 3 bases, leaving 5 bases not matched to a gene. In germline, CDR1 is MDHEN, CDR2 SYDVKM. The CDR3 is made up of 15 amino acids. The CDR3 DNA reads TGTGCCAGCAGTTTATGGTCCGACAGGGACTACGAGCAGTACTTC. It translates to CASSLWSDRDYEQYF.

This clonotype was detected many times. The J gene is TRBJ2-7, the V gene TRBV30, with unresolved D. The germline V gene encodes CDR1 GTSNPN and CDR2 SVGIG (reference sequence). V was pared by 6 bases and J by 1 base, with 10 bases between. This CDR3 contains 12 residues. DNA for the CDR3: TGTGCCTGTTCGGACGGGTCCTACGAGCAGTACTTC. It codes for CACSDGSYEQYF.

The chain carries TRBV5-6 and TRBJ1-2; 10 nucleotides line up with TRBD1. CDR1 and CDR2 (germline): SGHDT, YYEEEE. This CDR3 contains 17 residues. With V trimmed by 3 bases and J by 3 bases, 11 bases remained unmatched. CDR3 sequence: CASSSLRDRGRDYGYTF. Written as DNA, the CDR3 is TGTGCCAGCAGCTCCCTCCGGGACAGGGGAAGAGACTATGGCTACACCTTC.

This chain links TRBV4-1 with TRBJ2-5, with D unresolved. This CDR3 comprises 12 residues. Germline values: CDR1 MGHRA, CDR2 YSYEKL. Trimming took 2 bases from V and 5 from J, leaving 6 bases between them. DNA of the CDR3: TGCGCCAGCAGCCAACCCCGGGAGACCCAGTACTTC. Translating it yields CASSQPRETQYF.

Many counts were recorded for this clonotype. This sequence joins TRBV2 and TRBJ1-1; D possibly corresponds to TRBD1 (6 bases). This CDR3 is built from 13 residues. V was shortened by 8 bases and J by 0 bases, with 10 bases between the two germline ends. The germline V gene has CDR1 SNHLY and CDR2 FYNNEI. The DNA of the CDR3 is TGTGCCAGCTCAGGGGCCATGAACACTGAAGCTTTCTTT. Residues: CASSGAMNTEAFF.

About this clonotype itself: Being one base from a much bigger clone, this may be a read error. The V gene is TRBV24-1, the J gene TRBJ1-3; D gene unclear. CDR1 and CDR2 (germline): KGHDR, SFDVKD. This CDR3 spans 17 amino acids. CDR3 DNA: TGTGCCACCAGTGATTCACGAGAGGGCGAGACTGGAAACCCCATATATTTT. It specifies CATSDSREGETGNPIYF.

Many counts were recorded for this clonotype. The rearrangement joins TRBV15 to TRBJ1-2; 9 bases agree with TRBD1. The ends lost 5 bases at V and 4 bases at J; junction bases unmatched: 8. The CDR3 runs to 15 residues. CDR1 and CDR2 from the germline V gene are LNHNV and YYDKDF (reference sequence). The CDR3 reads CATSENRGQSYGYTF. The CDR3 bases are TGTGCCACCAGCGAGAACAGGGGGCAATCCTATGGCTACACCTTC.

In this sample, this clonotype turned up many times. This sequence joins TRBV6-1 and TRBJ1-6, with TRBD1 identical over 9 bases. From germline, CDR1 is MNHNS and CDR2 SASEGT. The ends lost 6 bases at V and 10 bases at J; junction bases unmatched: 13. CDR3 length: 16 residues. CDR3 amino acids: CASRSTGGRVGSPLHF. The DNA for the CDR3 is TGTGCCAGCAGGTCGACAGGGGGTCGTGTCGGATCACCCCTCCACTTT.

The CDR3 nucleotides read TGCAGTGCTAGAGAGGCGGAGGGCGTGGGATACGAGCAGTACTTC. This codes for CSAREAEGVGYEQYF. The chain is built from TRBV20-1 and TRBJ2-7; D is possibly TRBD2 (6 bases). The CDR3 extends over 15 amino acids. Deletions cut 0 bases from V and 4 bases from J, with 16 bases between. Germline values: CDR1 DFQATT, CDR2 SNEGSKA (reference sequence).

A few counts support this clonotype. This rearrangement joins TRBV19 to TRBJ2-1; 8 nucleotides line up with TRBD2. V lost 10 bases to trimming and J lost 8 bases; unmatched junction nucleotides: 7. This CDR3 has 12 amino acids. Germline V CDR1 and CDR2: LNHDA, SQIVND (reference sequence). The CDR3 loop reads CATRTSFHEQFF. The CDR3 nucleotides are TGTGCCACGAGGACTAGCTTTCATGAGCAGTTCTTC.

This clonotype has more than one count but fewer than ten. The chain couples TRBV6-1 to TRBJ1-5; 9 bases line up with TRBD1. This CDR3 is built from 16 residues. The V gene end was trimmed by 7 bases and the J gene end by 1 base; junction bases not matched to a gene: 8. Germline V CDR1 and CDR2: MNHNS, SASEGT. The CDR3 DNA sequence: TGTGCCAGCACCCGACAGGGGGAGGGGAGCAATCAGCCCCAGCATTTT. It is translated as CASTRQGEGSNQPQHF.

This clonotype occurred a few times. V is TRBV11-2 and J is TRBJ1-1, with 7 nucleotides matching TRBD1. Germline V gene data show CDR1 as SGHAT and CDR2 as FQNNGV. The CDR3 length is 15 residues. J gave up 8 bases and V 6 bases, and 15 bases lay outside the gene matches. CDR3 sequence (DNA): TGTGCCAGCAGAACCAACAGGGGCCGGCCCCCAGAAGCTTTCTTT. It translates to CASRTNRGRPPEAFF.

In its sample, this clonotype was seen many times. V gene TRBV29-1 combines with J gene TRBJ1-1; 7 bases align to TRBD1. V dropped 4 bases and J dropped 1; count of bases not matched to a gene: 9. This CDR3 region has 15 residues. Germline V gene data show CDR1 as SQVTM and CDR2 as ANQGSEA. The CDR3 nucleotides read TGCAGCGTTGTGGTTGCCGGGACAGAGAACACTGAAGCTTTCTTT. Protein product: CSVVVAGTENTEAFF.

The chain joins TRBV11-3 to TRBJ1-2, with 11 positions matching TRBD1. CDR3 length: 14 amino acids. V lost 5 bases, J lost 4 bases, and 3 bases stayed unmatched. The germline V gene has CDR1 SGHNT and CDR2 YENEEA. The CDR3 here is CASSRTGGSYGYTF. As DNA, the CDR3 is TGTGCCAGCAGCCGGACAGGGGGCAGCTATGGCTACACCTTC.

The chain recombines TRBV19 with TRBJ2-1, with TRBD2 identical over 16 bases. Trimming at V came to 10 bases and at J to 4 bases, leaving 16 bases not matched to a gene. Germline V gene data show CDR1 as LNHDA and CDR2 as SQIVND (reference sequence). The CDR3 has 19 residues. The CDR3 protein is CATRTAGTSGRAGYNEQFF. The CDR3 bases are TGTGCCACCAGGACAGCCGGGACTAGCGGGAGGGCCGGTTACAATGAGCAGTTCTTC.

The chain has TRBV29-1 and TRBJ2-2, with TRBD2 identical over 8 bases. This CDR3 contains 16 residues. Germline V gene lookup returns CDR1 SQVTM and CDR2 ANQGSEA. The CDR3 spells CGTAGGSGKDTGELFF. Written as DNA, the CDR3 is TGCGGCACGGCGGGGGGCAGCGGGAAGGACACCGGGGAGCTGTTTTTT.

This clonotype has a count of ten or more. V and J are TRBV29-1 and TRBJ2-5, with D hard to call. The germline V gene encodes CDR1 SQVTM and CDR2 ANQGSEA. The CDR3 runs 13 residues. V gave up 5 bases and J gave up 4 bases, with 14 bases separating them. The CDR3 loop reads CSVLHQVGETQYF. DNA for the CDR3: TGCAGCGTTCTCCATCAGGTGGGAGAGACCCAGTACTTC.

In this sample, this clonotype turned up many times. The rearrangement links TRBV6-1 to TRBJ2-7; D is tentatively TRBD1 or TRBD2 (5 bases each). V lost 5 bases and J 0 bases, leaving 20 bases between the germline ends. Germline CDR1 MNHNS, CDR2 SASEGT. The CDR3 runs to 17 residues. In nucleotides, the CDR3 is TGTGCCAGCAGTTCATCTGGCCCGGGACGGTTCTCCTACGAGCAGTACTTC. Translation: CASSSSGPGRFSYEQYF.